The 7 T cell receptor beta chains presented below share a single source sample, sequenced in a study of blood T cells in healthy people across ages. Then a second PCR, running roughly 7 to 12 cycles, was carried out with a sample-barcoded 5' primer and a J-beta primer mix. A single record per CDR3 protein comes from TCRdb applying MiXCR to the 5' RACE reads. The sample yields roughly 790,000 distinct CDR3 sequences, 40% to 45% seen once. The sample comprised blood. Every receptor here comes from a woman in her fifties or sixties in good health.

This clonotype was counted at least ten times. V is TRBV20-1 and J is TRBJ1-5; weak D call: TRBD1 (6 bases). The CDR3 contains 14 residues. Trimming cost V 3 bases and J 0 bases, with 9 bases left between them. Germline lookup yields CDR1 DFQATT and CDR2 SNEGSKA (reference sequence). This CDR3 is CSASWTVSNQPQHF. In nucleotides, the CDR3 is TGCAGTGCTAGTTGGACAGTTAGCAATCAGCCCCAGCATTTT.

CDR3 protein: CATSDPGLAGESEQFF. CDR3 in DNA: TGTGCCACCAGTGATCCGGGACTAGCGGGGGAGAGTGAGCAGTTCTTC. This chain links TRBV24-1 with TRBJ2-1, with 14 positions matching TRBD2. This CDR3 has 16 residues. The V gene's germline CDR1 is KGHDR and CDR2 SFDVKD. The trim removed 3 bases at V and 9 bases at J, leaving 6 bases unmatched.

The chain combines TRBV6-2 or TRBV6-3 with TRBJ1-5; D not certain. Germline V CDR1 and CDR2: MNHEY, SVGEGT. V was cut by 2 bases and J by 2 bases, with 13 bases left in between. CDR3 size: 16 residues. As DNA, the CDR3 is TGTGCCAGCAGTTACGGGGTCCAAGGAGGCAATCAGCCCCAGCATTTT. The encoded protein is CASSYGVQGGNQPQHF.

This clonotype was seen only a few times. The rearrangement uses TRBV20-1 and TRBJ1-6, with a tentative D call TRBD1 (5 bases). The V end was cut by 5 bases, the J end by 0 bases, with 11 bases between. This CDR3 region has 15 residues. Germline-derived CDR1 and CDR2 are DFQATT and SNEGSKA (reference sequence). The CDR3 nucleotides are TGCAGTGCTCCCGCGGGGGACTCCTATAATTCACCCCTCCACTTT. It encodes CSAPAGDSYNSPLHF.

This chain links TRBV29-1 with TRBJ2-7, with TRBD1 matching 12 bases. This CDR3 region has 14 residues. Losses at the gene ends were 6 bases for V and 6 bases for J; bases not matched to a gene: 9. CDR1 and CDR2 from the germline V gene are SQVTM and ANQGSEA. CDR3 coding DNA: TGCAGCGTACAAATCCGGGACAGGGGGCTCGAGCAGTACTTC. Translating it yields CSVQIRDRGLEQYF.

V gene TRBV7-7 combines with J gene TRBJ2-1; TRBD1 matches 7 bases. The J segment lost 6 bases and the V segment lost 4 bases, leaving 6 bases of the junction unmatched. The CDR3 consists of 14 residues. Germline lookup yields CDR1 SSHAT and CDR2 FNYEAQ (reference sequence). The CDR3 bases are TGTGCCAGCAGCTCGGACAGGCTGAGCAATGAGCAGTTCTTC. Residues: CASSSDRLSNEQFF.

This clonotype was seen many times. The V gene is TRBV7-9, the J gene TRBJ2-1, with a tentative D call TRBD2 (5 bases). Germline V gives CDR1 SEHNR, CDR2 FQNEAQ (reference sequence). The CDR3 sequence is 15 residues long. Trimming took off 3 bases at V and 2 bases at J, with 11 bases between the two ends. The CDR3 loop is CASSFGDGAYNEQFF. The DNA of the CDR3 is TGTGCCAGCAGCTTCGGCGACGGGGCCTACAATGAGCAGTTCTTC.